The rows below give T cell receptor beta chains drawn from one sample of a study of graft-versus-host responses after intestinal transplantation. Method: immunoSEQ multiplex PCR; TCRdb's copy keeps in-frame clones and lacks some. The sample has about 21,000 clones, around 41% seen once. The sequencing here drew on alloreactive CD8+ T cells from a mixed lymphocyte reaction culture, taken before intestinal transplant. The receptors derive from a human patient who received an intestinal transplant. The CDR3 runs from the conserved cysteine through the conserved F or W. D genes are given only for firm matches. Size is stated for part of the rows, as once, few or many counts, or as a class when the clone is expanded.

v_call: TRBV4-1; clone_size: few; j_call: TRBJ1-1; d_call: NA; cdr3_aa: CASRLSGDIMNTEAFF; cdr3_nt: TGCGCCAGCAGACTTTCGGGGGACATTATGAACACTGAAGCTTTCTTT
v_call: TRBV2; clone_size: NA; j_call: TRBJ1-2; d_call: NA; cdr3_aa: CASSETGLYGYTF; cdr3_nt: TGTGCCAGCAGTGAAACAGGCCTCTATGGCTACACCTTC
v_call: TRBV28; clone_size: NA; j_call: TRBJ2-3; d_call: NA; cdr3_aa: CASGPPSSTDTQYF; cdr3_nt: TGTGCCTCCGGGCCACCCTCTAGCACAGATACGCAGTATTTT
v_call: TRBV2; clone_size: NA; j_call: TRBJ2-5; d_call: TRBD2; cdr3_aa: CASSNGLALGTQYF; cdr3_nt: TGTGCCAGCAGTAACGGACTAGCTCTGGGGACCCAGTACTTC
v_call: TRBV7-8; clone_size: few; j_call: TRBJ2-1; d_call: TRBD2; cdr3_aa: CASSRSGSSYNEQFF; cdr3_nt: TGTGCCAGCAGCCGAAGCGGGAGCTCCTACAATGAGCAGTTCTTC
v_call: TRBV5-1; clone_size: few; j_call: TRBJ2-7; d_call: TRBD2; cdr3_aa: CASSLIATSGSYEQYF; cdr3_nt: TGCGCCAGCAGCTTGATCGCGACTAGCGGAAGCTACGAGCAGTACTTC
v_call: TRBV27; clone_size: few; j_call: TRBJ2-1; d_call: NA; cdr3_aa: CASSLWTANYNEQFF; cdr3_nt: TGTGCCAGCAGTTTATGGACAGCCAACTACAATGAGCAGTTCTTC
v_call: TRBV19; clone_size: NA; j_call: TRBJ1-5; d_call: TRBD1; cdr3_aa: CASTDRDIQPQHF; cdr3_nt: TGTGCCAGTACCGACAGGGATATTCAGCCCCAGCATTTT
v_call: TRBV5-6; clone_size: NA; j_call: TRBJ1-2; d_call: NA; cdr3_aa: CASSLAGESDFYGYTF; cdr3_nt: TGTGCCAGCAGCTTGGCCGGGGAGAGCGACTTCTATGGCTACACCTTC
v_call: TRBV7-6; clone_size: medium-sized; j_call: TRBJ2-7; d_call: TRBD2; cdr3_aa: CASSLDSGRGYEQYF; cdr3_nt: TGTGCCAGCAGCTTAGATAGCGGGAGGGGGTACGAGCAGTACTTC
v_call: TRBV29-1; clone_size: NA; j_call: TRBJ2-3; d_call: TRBD2; cdr3_aa: CSVKRELNTDTQYF; cdr3_nt: TGCAGCGTGAAGCGGGAACTAAACACAGATACGCAGTATTTT
v_call: TRBV7-6; clone_size: NA; j_call: TRBJ1-3; d_call: NA; cdr3_aa: CASSSRDSTSGNTIYF; cdr3_nt: TGTGCCAGCAGCTCCCGTGACTCAACCTCTGGAAACACCATATATTTT
v_call: TRBV15; clone_size: NA; j_call: TRBJ2-7; d_call: NA; cdr3_aa: CATSRDLPYEQYF; cdr3_nt: TGTGCCACCAGCAGAGACCTGCCCTACGAGCAGTACTTC
v_call: TRBV5-4; clone_size: few; j_call: TRBJ1-2; d_call: TRBD1; cdr3_aa: CASSPRTGTYGYTF; cdr3_nt: TGTGCCAGCAGCCCCCGGACAGGGACCTATGGCTACACCTTC
v_call: TRBV29-1; clone_size: NA; j_call: TRBJ1-1; d_call: NA; cdr3_aa: CSVVGRANTEAFF; cdr3_nt: TGCAGCGTCGTAGGACGAGCGAACACTGAAGCTTTCTTT
v_call: TRBV7-7; clone_size: NA; j_call: TRBJ2-5; d_call: TRBD2; cdr3_aa: CASSFGLAGPPGGETQYF; cdr3_nt: TGTGCTAGCAGCTTTGGTCTAGCGGGGCCCCCGGGGGGGGAGACCCAGTACTTC
v_call: TRBV7-3; clone_size: NA; j_call: TRBJ1-1; d_call: NA; cdr3_aa: CASSFTTMNTEAFF; cdr3_nt: TGTGCCAGCAGCTTCACGACTATGAACACTGAAGCTTTCTTT
v_call: TRBV7-8; clone_size: NA; j_call: TRBJ2-7; d_call: NA; cdr3_aa: CASSNRAKTLNSPEQYF; cdr3_nt: TGTGCCAGCAGCAATAGGGCGAAGACGCTCAATTCCCCCGAGCAGTACTTC
v_call: TRBV18; clone_size: few; j_call: TRBJ2-5; d_call: TRBD2; cdr3_aa: CASSPRGAGGGSETQYF; cdr3_nt: TGTGCCAGCTCACCAAGAGGAGCGGGAGGTGGGTCAGAGACCCAGTACTTC
v_call: TRBV7-6; clone_size: few; j_call: TRBJ2-1; d_call: TRBD2; cdr3_aa: CASSLVPGLGYNEQFF; cdr3_nt: TGTGCCAGCAGCTTAGTTCCGGGACTAGGCTACAATGAGCAGTTCTTC
v_call: TRBV28; clone_size: NA; j_call: TRBJ2-1; d_call: NA; cdr3_aa: CASSWFYNEQFF; cdr3_nt: TGTGCCAGCAGTTGGTTCTACAATGAGCAGTTCTTC
v_call: TRBV11-3; clone_size: medium-sized; j_call: TRBJ2-1; d_call: TRBD2; cdr3_aa: CASSLGGSLGNEQFF; cdr3_nt: TGTGCCAGCAGCTTAGGCGGGAGTCTTGGGAATGAGCAGTTCTTC
v_call: TRBV4-1; clone_size: NA; j_call: TRBJ2-7; d_call: NA; cdr3_aa: CASSQESGRLYEQYF; cdr3_nt: TGCGCCAGCAGCCAAGAATCAGGGAGACTTTACGAGCAGTACTTC
v_call: TRBV30; clone_size: few; j_call: TRBJ2-5; d_call: TRBD2; cdr3_aa: CAWSPGLAGKETQYF; cdr3_nt: TGTGCCTGGAGTCCGGGACTAGCGGGGAAAGAGACCCAGTACTTC
v_call: TRBV6-5; clone_size: NA; j_call: TRBJ2-7; d_call: NA; cdr3_aa: CASSYQGYEQYF; cdr3_nt: TGTGCCAGCAGTTACCAGGGGTACGAGCAGTACTTC
v_call: TRBV7-8; clone_size: NA; j_call: TRBJ1-5; d_call: NA; cdr3_aa: CASSLDLGSNQPQHF; cdr3_nt: TGTGCCAGCAGCTTGGATCTGGGGAGCAATCAGCCCCAGCATTTT
v_call: TRBV4-2; clone_size: NA; j_call: TRBJ1-4; d_call: NA; cdr3_aa: CASSLARATNEKLFF; cdr3_nt: TGTGCCAGCAGCCTAGCCCGGGCAACTAATGAAAAACTGTTTTTT
v_call: TRBV4-1; clone_size: few; j_call: TRBJ2-1; d_call: TRBD2; cdr3_aa: CASSQGTSVIYEQFF; cdr3_nt: TGCGCCAGCAGCCAAGGGACTAGCGTTATCTATGAGCAGTTCTTC
v_call: TRBV7-8; clone_size: few; j_call: TRBJ1-1; d_call: NA; cdr3_aa: CASSWKGGMNTEAFF; cdr3_nt: TGTGCCAGCAGCTGGAAAGGCGGCATGAACACTGAAGCTTTCTTT
v_call: TRBV27; clone_size: NA; j_call: TRBJ1-5; d_call: NA; cdr3_aa: CASSSSHQPQHF; cdr3_nt: TGTGCCAGCAGCTCCTCACATCAGCCCCAGCATTTT
v_call: TRBV25-1; clone_size: NA; j_call: TRBJ2-1; d_call: TRBD2; cdr3_aa: CASSRLAGMNEQFF; cdr3_nt: TGTGCCAGCAGCAGACTAGCGGGAATGAATGAGCAGTTCTTC
v_call: TRBV7-9; clone_size: NA; j_call: TRBJ1-4; d_call: NA; cdr3_aa: CASSFGQWGYEKLFF; cdr3_nt: TGTGCCAGCAGCTTCGGACAGTGGGGGTACGAAAAACTGTTTTTT
v_call: TRBV5-4; clone_size: once; j_call: TRBJ2-7; d_call: TRBD1; cdr3_aa: CASSSAPGTGYEQYF; cdr3_nt: TGTGCCAGCAGCTCCGCCCCCGGGACAGGGTACGAGCAGTACTTC
v_call: TRBV6-5; clone_size: NA; j_call: TRBJ1-1; d_call: NA; cdr3_aa: CASSYSPGLKAFF; cdr3_nt: TGTGCCAGCAGTTACTCCCCCGGCCTAAAAGCTTTCTTT
v_call: TRBV2; clone_size: NA; j_call: TRBJ2-7; d_call: NA; cdr3_aa: CASTGYSEQYF; cdr3_nt: TGTGCCAGCACGGGGTACTCCGAGCAGTACTTC
v_call: TRBV5-3; clone_size: NA; j_call: TRBJ2-5; d_call: TRBD1; cdr3_aa: CAGLMTGGGQETQYF; cdr3_nt: TGTGCCGGACTAATGACAGGGGGCGGACAAGAGACCCAGTACTTC